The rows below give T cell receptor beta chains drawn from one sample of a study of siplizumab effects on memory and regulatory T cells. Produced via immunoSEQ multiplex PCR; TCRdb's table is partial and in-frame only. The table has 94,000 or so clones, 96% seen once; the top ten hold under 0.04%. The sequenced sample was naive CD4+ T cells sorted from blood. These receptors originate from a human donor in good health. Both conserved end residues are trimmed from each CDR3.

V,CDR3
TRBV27,ASSLQGGYGYT
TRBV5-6,ASSDSGSGIRGYT
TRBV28,ASSLYGVFETQY
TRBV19,ASRWSSEKLF
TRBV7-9,ASSLAAGSNQPQH
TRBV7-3,ASSLFPTGVMNTEAF
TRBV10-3,AISDLLEQY
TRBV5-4,ASSWQDNEQF
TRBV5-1,ASTGGALSETQY
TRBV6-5,ASSFGQGINEQF
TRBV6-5,ASSYLFQGGNTEAF
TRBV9,ASSPRLAGGYNEQF
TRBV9,ASSVDRVREFDQPQH
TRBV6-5,ASRPTGGTDTQY
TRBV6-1,ASSEGPGGDLGTQY
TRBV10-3,AISEPRGPSDTQY
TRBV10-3,AIVRDRGYEQY
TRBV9,ASSVEGTPQETQY
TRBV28,ASSLPPGRVDHSNQPQH
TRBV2,ASSDPTTLDTDTQY
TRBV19,ASSIGTGKDSPLH
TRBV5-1,ASSLDRAAYEQY
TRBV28,ASSLSRDYGYT
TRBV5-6,ASSFGQGTGYT
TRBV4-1,ASSQGRLAGGRETQY
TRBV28,ASRNGGFSYQPQH
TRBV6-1,ASISVNNSPLH
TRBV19,ASSIEGDYEQY
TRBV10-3,AISGSDTQY
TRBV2,ASSEGRGQQATEAF
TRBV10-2,ASAKQGANTEAF
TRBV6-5,ASSSQGARFNEQF
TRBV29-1,SVGVMEGREAF
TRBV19,ASSPIEQGTQY
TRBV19,ASSITSGGIPTNEKLF
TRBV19,ASSALDRGKVADTQY
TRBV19,ASSSYLLAGGRDTQY
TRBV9,ASRSTGGRNYGYT
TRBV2,ASSDGQGWTGELF
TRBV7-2,ASSGGLEKETQY
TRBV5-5,ASSLLTSRGNEQF
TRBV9,ASSFGETDTQY
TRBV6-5,ASSPTTGGHQPQH